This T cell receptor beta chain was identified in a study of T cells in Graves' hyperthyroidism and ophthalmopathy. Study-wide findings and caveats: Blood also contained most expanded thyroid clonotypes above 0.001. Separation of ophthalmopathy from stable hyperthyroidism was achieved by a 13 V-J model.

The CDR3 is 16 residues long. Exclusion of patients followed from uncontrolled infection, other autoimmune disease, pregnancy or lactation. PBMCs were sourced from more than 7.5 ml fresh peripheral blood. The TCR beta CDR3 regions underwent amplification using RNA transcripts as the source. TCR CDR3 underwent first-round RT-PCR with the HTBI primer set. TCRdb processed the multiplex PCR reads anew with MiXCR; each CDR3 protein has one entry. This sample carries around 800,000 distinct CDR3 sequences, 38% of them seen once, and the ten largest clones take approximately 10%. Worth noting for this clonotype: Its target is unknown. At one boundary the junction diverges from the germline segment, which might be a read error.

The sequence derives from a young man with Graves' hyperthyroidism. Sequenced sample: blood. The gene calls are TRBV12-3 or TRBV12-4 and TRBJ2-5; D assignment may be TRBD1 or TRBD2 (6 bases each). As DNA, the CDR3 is TGTGTCAGCAGTTTATGGGGGGCTGGAGGACAAGAGACCCAGTACTTC. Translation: CVSSLWGAGGQETQYF.